Below, 26 T cell receptor beta chains from the same sample are listed, as sequenced in a study of T cell responses to AZD1222 COVID-19 vaccine. The table came from immunoSEQ multiplex PCR; TCRdb's copy has only in-frame clones and leaves some out. The table shows some 170,000 clones, with under 95% occurring only once. This material consisted of peripheral blood, taken 28 days after the second AZD1222 dose. These receptors originate from an adult who received the AZD1222 COVID-19 vaccine.

The chain employs TRBV24-1 and TRBJ2-3; 10 positions match TRBD1. The germline V gene encodes CDR1 KGHDR and CDR2 SFDVKD. Unmatched junction bases numbered 13, after V lost 2 bases and J lost 0 bases. The CDR3 extends over 20 amino acids. CDR3 nucleotide sequence: TGTGCCACCAGTGATTATCGGGACAGGGGTACCCCCTCTAGCACAGATACGCAGTATTTT. Residues: CATSDYRDRGTPSSTDTQYF.

The chain carries TRBV18 and TRBJ1-1, with D tentatively TRBD1 (6 bases). Trimming left V 5 bases short and J 1 base short, with 14 bases between. The length of the CDR3 is 15 residues. Germline-derived CDR1 and CDR2 are KGHSH and LQKENI. The DNA for the CDR3 is TGTGCCAGCTCAGTTGCCACAGGGTCGAACACTGAAGCTTTCTTT. As protein: CASSVATGSNTEAFF.

The gene calls are TRBV5-4 and TRBJ1-1; TRBD1 might be the D (5 bases). Germline values: CDR1 SGHNT, CDR2 YYREEE (reference sequence). There are 14 residues in the CDR3. The CDR3 here is CGTAWGDMNTEAFF. The CDR3 DNA sequence: TGTGGAACAGCCTGGGGGGATATGAACACTGAAGCTTTCTTT.

V and J are TRBV6-5 and TRBJ1-3, with D uncertain. Trimming stripped 6 bases from V and 5 bases from J, with 11 bases between. The V gene's germline CDR1 is MNHEY and CDR2 SVGAGI. CDR3 length: 13 amino acids. The CDR3 sequence is CASRGTVRNTIYF. CDR3 sequence (DNA): TGTGCCAGCAGAGGCACAGTACGAAACACCATATATTTT.

The chain recombines TRBV27 with TRBJ2-7; D not resolved. Per the germline V gene, CDR1 is MNHEY and CDR2 is SMNVEV (reference sequence). The V end lost 8 bases, the J end lost 3 bases, and 20 bases lay between the germline ends. The CDR3 loop spans 15 amino acids. The CDR3 region is CASALKVLGIYEQYF. CDR3 sequence (DNA): TGTGCCAGCGCCCTTAAAGTCCTGGGGATCTACGAGCAGTACTTC.

This clone was detected only once. This chain connects TRBV6-5 to TRBJ1-2, with 8 bases aligning to TRBD1. This CDR3 is built from 14 residues. From germline, CDR1 is MNHEY and CDR2 SVGAGI. Unmatched junction bases numbered 10, after V lost 6 bases and J lost 7 bases. The CDR3 here is CASSLNTGGGGYTF. The CDR3 coding sequence is TGTGCCAGCAGCCTGAATACAGGGGGAGGTGGCTACACCTTC.

This chain's CDR3 is CASSLATQVGNSPLHF. CDR3 DNA: TGCGCCAGCAGCTTGGCCACACAGGTTGGGAATTCACCCCTCCACTTT. The chain uses TRBV5-1 and TRBJ1-6; the D gene is possibly TRBD1 (5 bases). The CDR3 has 16 residues. Germline values: CDR1 SGHRS, CDR2 YFSETQ. V lost 0 bases, J lost 7 bases, and 14 bases lay in between.

V usage is TRBV14 and J usage is TRBJ1-2; the D is unclear. Germline V gives CDR1 SGHDN, CDR2 FVKESK. The CDR3 consists of 14 residues. V shed 1 base and J shed 4 bases, with 10 bases lying between them. CDR3 coding DNA: TGTGCCAGCAGCCAAGTCCGGGGTTCCTATGGCTACACCTTC. As protein: CASSQVRGSYGYTF.

This clone appeared a few times. The chain has TRBV10-3 and TRBJ1-2, with D possibly matching TRBD1 (5 bases). Trimming left V 4 bases short and J 4 bases short, with 10 bases between. The CDR3 extends over 13 amino acids. Germline values: CDR1 ENHRY, CDR2 SYGVKD. The CDR3 spells CAISGGLAYGYTF. For the CDR3, the DNA is TGTGCCATCAGTGGGGGACTGGCCTATGGCTACACCTTC.

The chain couples TRBV12-3 or TRBV12-4 to TRBJ2-2; weak D call: TRBD2 (5 bases). The germline V and J ends were trimmed by 7 bases and 6 bases, with 9 bases remaining between them. The CDR3 is made up of 12 amino acids. CDR3 protein: CASIEGSGELFF. CDR3 sequence (DNA): TGTGCCAGCATTGAGGGATCCGGGGAGCTGTTTTTT.

V usage is TRBV7-2 and J usage is TRBJ1-1; D unclear. Germline V gene lookup returns CDR1 SGHTA and CDR2 FQGNSA. This CDR3 comprises 15 residues. Trimming stripped 2 bases from V and 0 bases from J, with 10 bases between. CDR3 DNA sequence: TGTGCCAGCAGCTTATATGGCCAGCTGAACACTGAAGCTTTCTTT. Translated, it gives CASSLYGQLNTEAFF.

J is TRBJ1-2 and V is TRBV27, with 7 bases fitting TRBD1. J was trimmed by 4 bases and V by 0 bases; bases with no gene match: 2. The CDR3 consists of 14 residues. Germline V CDR1 and CDR2: MNHEY, SMNVEV (reference sequence). The CDR3 loop is CASSLSRDSYGYTF. The CDR3 DNA follows: TGTGCCAGCAGTTTATCTAGGGACAGCTATGGCTACACCTTC.

DNA of the CDR3: TGTGCCAGCAGCGGAGGAAGGGTTGGGGCCAACGTCCTGACTTTC. It translates to CASSGGRVGANVLTF. V and J are TRBV2 and TRBJ2-6, with a weak D call TRBD2 (5 bases). Germline assignment: CDR1 SNHLY and CDR2 FYNNEI. V was pared by 6 bases and J by 3 bases, with 12 bases between. This CDR3 comprises 15 residues.

This chain joins TRBV11-2 and TRBJ2-7; no reliable D call. This CDR3 contains 11 residues. V was trimmed by 4 bases and J by 3 bases, leaving 4 bases between them. The germline V gene encodes CDR1 SGHAT and CDR2 FQNNGV. The CDR3 DNA is TGTGCCAGCAGCTCATACTACGAGCAGTACTTC. Its protein product is CASSSYYEQYF. Using reference TRBV11-2 and TRBJ2-7 for the parts outside the CDR3, the full variable domain is EAGVAQSPRYKIIEKRQSVAFWCNPISGHATLYWYQQILGQGPKLLIQFQNNGVVDDSQLPKDRFSAERLKGVDSTLKIQPAKLEDSAVYLCASSSYYEQYFGPGTRLTVT.

The CDR3 nucleotides read TGTGCCAGCAGCGTGGACAGGGTAAATGTCAACACCTTC. Protein: CASSVDRVNVNTF. The J gene is TRBJ1-2, the V gene TRBV2, with 8 nucleotides matching TRBD1. This CDR3 region has 13 residues. V shed 6 bases, J shed 12 bases, and the junction held 12 bases outside the gene matches. Germline CDR1 and CDR2: SNHLY and FYNNEI.

V and J are TRBV5-4 and TRBJ1-1; unclear D gene. CDR3 length: 13 amino acids. Germline V lookup: CDR1 SGHNT, CDR2 YYREEE (reference sequence). The V end lost 2 bases, the J end lost 8 bases, and 13 bases lay between the germline ends. CDR3 in DNA: TGTGCCAGCAGCTTAATAGGAGGGAGGGAAGCTTTCTTT. This codes for CASSLIGGREAFF.

The chain has TRBV7-2 and TRBJ2-3; possible D gene TRBD1, 6 bases. There are 16 residues in the CDR3. CDR1 and CDR2 (germline): SGHTA, FQGNSA. Trimming removed 3 bases from V and 2 bases from J, with 15 bases in between. CDR3: CASSFQGHPFTDTQYF. The CDR3 nucleotides read TGTGCCAGCAGCTTTCAGGGACATCCCTTCACAGATACGCAGTATTTT.

The chain is built from TRBV7-8 and TRBJ2-7, with 8 bases lining up with TRBD1. V lost 5 bases and J lost 5; bases outside the gene matches: 11. The CDR3 runs 15 residues. CDR1 is SGHVS and CDR2 is FQNEAQ in the germline V gene. The chain's CDR3 is CASSQLLRGLHEQYF. The CDR3 nucleotides read TGTGCCAGCAGCCAACTCCTCAGGGGGCTACACGAGCAGTACTTC.

The chain joins TRBV27 to TRBJ2-3; D unclear. The CDR3 runs to 15 residues. V was pared by 3 bases and J by 4 bases, with 14 bases between. Germline CDR1 is MNHEY and CDR2 is SMNVEV (reference sequence). The CDR3 region has the DNA TGTGCCAGCAGTTTTCGACTCCCTGCGGCAGATACGCAGTATTTT. Encoded protein: CASSFRLPAADTQYF.

V is TRBV5-1 and J is TRBJ2-7, with a tentative D call TRBD1 (6 bases). V was cut by 3 bases and J by 1 base, with 14 bases left in between. Germline values: CDR1 SGHRS, CDR2 YFSETQ. CDR3 length: 15 amino acids. This CDR3 reads CASSWAGTTSYEQYF. As DNA, the CDR3 is TGCGCCAGCAGCTGGGCCGGGACAACTTCCTACGAGCAGTACTTC.

The chain has TRBV7-2 and TRBJ1-5; TRBD1 matches 7 bases. The length of the CDR3 is 16 residues. The germline V gene encodes CDR1 SGHTA and CDR2 FQGNSA. V shed 1 base, J shed 7 bases, and the junction held 10 bases outside the gene matches. CDR3 in DNA: TGTGCCAGCAGCTTAGTTGGAGGCACAGGGGAACAGCCCCAGCATTTT. Its protein is CASSLVGGTGEQPQHF.

V is TRBV3-1 (or the pseudogene TRBV3-2) and J is TRBJ1-1; 7 nucleotides agree with TRBD1. The germline CDR1 and CDR2 sequences are LGHDT and YNNKEL (reference sequence). CDR3 length equals 14 residues. J gave up 8 bases and V 1 base, and 7 bases lay outside the gene matches. Here the CDR3 reads CASSQGARQGEAFF. The CDR3 nucleotides read TGTGCCAGCAGCCAAGGTGCCAGACAGGGAGAAGCTTTCTTT.

This clone was counted a single time. This chain joins TRBV11-2 and TRBJ1-1, with TRBD1 identical over 10 bases. The J segment lost 6 bases and the V segment lost 5 bases, leaving 12 bases of the junction unmatched. The length of the CDR3 is 16 residues. Germline CDR1 is SGHAT and CDR2 is FQNNGV. CDR3 nucleotide sequence: TGTGCCAGCAGCCATCGACAGGGGGCGAAGGTAGCTGAAGCTTTCTTT. Protein product: CASSHRQGAKVAEAFF.

Concerning this clone: This sample includes further DNA sequences coding for the same CDR3. The DNA of the CDR3 is TGTGCCAGCAGTTACTCTGGGGCCAACGTCCTGACTTTC. It yields the protein CASSYSGANVLTF. The rearrangement links TRBV27 to TRBJ2-6; the D is unclear. Trimming removed 4 bases from V and 0 bases from J, with 1 base in between. The germline V gene encodes CDR1 MNHEY and CDR2 SMNVEV (reference sequence). The CDR3 extends over 13 amino acids. The full variable domain, its missing parts supplied by reference TRBV27 and TRBJ2-6, is EAQVTQNPRYLITVTGKKLTVTCSQNMNHEYMSWYRQDPGLGLRQIYYSMNVEVTDKGDVPEGYKVSRKEKRNFPLILESPSPNQTSLYFCASSYSGANVLTFGAGSRLTVL.

The chain couples TRBV2 to TRBJ2-1; a possible D gene is TRBD1 (7 bases). The germline CDR1 and CDR2 sequences are SNHLY and FYNNEI. The germline V and J ends were trimmed by 2 bases and 8 bases, with 10 bases remaining between them. The CDR3 is 13 amino acids. CDR3 region: CASSERRGDEQFF. CDR3 DNA sequence: TGTGCCAGCAGTGAACGCAGGGGGGATGAGCAGTTCTTC.

The chain couples TRBV6-5 to TRBJ1-1, with 8 bases fitting TRBD1. The V gene's germline CDR1 is MNHEY and CDR2 SVGAGI. The ends lost 0 bases at V and 4 bases at J; junction bases unmatched: 4. The CDR3 consists of 15 residues. The CDR3 DNA is TGTGCCAGCAGTTACTCCACCACAGGGGGCACTGAAGCTTTCTTT. Protein product: CASSYSTTGGTEAFF.